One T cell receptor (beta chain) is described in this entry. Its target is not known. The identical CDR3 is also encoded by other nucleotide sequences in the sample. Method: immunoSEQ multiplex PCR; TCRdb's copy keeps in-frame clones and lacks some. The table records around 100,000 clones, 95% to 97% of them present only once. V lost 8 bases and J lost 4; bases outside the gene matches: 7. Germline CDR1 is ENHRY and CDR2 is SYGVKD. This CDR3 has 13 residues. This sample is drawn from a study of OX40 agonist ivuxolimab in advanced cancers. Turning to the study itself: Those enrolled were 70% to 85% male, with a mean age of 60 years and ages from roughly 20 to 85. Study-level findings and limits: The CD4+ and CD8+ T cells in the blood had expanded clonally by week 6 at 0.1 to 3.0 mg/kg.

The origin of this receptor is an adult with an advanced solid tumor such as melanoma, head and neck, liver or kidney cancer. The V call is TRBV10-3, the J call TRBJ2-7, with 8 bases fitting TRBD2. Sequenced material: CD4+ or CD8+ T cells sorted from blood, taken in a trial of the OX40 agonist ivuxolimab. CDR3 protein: CAIRGGEPYEQYF. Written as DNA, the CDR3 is TGTGCCATCCGGGGGGGGGAACCTTACGAGCAGTACTTC.